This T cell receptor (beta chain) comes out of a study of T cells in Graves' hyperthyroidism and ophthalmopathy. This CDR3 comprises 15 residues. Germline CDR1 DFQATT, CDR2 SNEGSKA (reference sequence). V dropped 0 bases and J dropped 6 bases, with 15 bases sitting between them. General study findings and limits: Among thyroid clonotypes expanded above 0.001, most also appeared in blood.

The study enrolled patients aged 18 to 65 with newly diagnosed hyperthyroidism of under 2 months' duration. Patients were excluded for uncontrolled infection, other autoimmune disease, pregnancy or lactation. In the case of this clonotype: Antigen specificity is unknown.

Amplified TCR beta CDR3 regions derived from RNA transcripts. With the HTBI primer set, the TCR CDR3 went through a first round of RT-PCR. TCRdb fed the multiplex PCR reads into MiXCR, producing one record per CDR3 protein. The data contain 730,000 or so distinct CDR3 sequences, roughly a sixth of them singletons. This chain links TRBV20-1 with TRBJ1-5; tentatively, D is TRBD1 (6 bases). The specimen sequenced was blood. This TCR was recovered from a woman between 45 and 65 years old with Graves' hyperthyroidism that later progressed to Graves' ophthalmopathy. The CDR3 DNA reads TGCAGTGCTAGAGATCGAGGGACAACCCTTCAGCCCCAGCATTTT. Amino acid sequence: CSARDRGTTLQPQHF.